This paragraph reports one T cell receptor (beta chain). Sequenced by immunoSEQ multiplex PCR; TCRdb stores in-frame clones only, minus some. The sample gives 180,000 or so clones, 70% to 80% of which show up once; roughly 7.8% is in the top ten. This sample was included in a study of blood T cell repertoires in COVID-19. Germline assignment: CDR1 SGHTA and CDR2 FQGNSA. CDR3 length: 15 residues. The V end lost 1 base, the J end lost 4 bases, and 14 bases lay between the germline ends. The sequencing sample was made of peripheral blood. The chain employs TRBV7-2 and TRBJ2-7, with a weak D call TRBD2 (6 bases). This sequence was found in a woman in her forties or fifties with active or convalescent COVID-19. The CDR3 bases are TGTGCCAGCAGCTTAGGGTTGGGGGGAGCTTACGAGCAGTACTTC. Translating it yields CASSLGLGGAYEQYF.